This T cell receptor beta chain was sequenced in a study of glioma-infiltrating T cells. TCR alpha and beta CDR3 regions were amplified from RNA using iRepertoire nested multiplex PCR. TCRdb reanalysed the multiplex PCR reads using MiXCR and keeps one entry per CDR3 protein. The sample contains approximately 88,000 distinct CDR3 sequences, 20% to 25% of which appear only once. Germline-derived CDR1 and CDR2 are DFQATT and SNEGSKA (reference sequence). CDR3 size: 14 residues. The V and J ends lost 3 bases and 10 bases respectively, with 19 bases between them. Sequencing was done on a sample of glioma tissue, nonneoplastic brain tissue, or PBMCs (not recorded which). The origin of this receptor is a human donor with low-grade glioma or glioblastoma, undergoing nonglioma brain surgery, or in good health (not recorded which). This chain joins TRBV20-1 and TRBJ2-1; D gene unclear. CDR3 DNA sequence: TGCAGTGCTAGCTCCCCAAGTAGCTCCTACGAGCAGTTCTTC. It translates to CSASSPSSSYEQFF.